The text below deals with one T cell receptor beta chain. The antigen is unknown. The data stem from a study of CD8 T cells in Susac syndrome. Findings of the study overall: The study's TCR sequencing and HLA analysis drew on a certain number of individuals. That number was acknowledged as relatively small.

The authors carried out high-throughput sequencing of TCR beta. They applied it to CD8+ and CD4+ T cells obtained from blood. Negative isolation yielded the CD8+ and CD4+ T cells, while FACS enriched the TEMRA cells. The V end lost 7 bases, the J end lost 0 bases, and 15 bases lay between the germline ends. CDR1 is SNHLY, CDR2 FYNNEI, per germline. The CDR3 covers 15 residues. Roughly 0.45 to 1 ug RNA was reverse transcribed with random hexamers. The amplification used immunoSEQ multiplex PCR on TCR beta CDR3; it spanned 54 Vbeta and 13 Jbeta. From the immunoSEQ multiplex PCR reads, TCRdb called clonotypes with MiXCR, one entry per CDR3 protein. The data hold 400,000 or so distinct CDR3 sequences, with about 85% observed a single time.

The V and J genes are TRBV2 and TRBJ1-2, with D unresolved. The sequence derives from a human donor with multiple sclerosis. The sequenced sample consisted of CD8+ T cells from PBMCs. CDR3 coding DNA: TGTGCCAGCACTCCATGGGGTCCGTCTAACTATGGCTACACCTTC. As protein: CASTPWGPSNYGYTF.